This passage covers 7 T cell receptor beta chains from one sample sequenced in a study of blood T cell repertoires in COVID-19. Repertoires were generated with immunoSEQ multiplex PCR, while TCRdb's copy carries only in-frame clones and drops some. The data contain about 210,000 clones, around 80% of them singletons. The specimen sequenced was peripheral blood. The receptors were gathered from a man between 45 and 60 years old with active or convalescent COVID-19.

The chain combines TRBV4-3 with TRBJ1-2, with 7 bases fitting TRBD1. Germline CDR1 and CDR2: LGHNA and YSLEER. This CDR3 has 12 amino acids. The V segment lost 1 base and the J segment 10 bases; nucleotides outside the gene matches: 3. Here the CDR3 DNA reads TGCGCCAGCAGCCAAGCACAGGGGTACTACACCTTC. Its protein is CASSQAQGYYTF.

The chain carries TRBV7-9 and TRBJ1-2; D gene ambiguous. CDR1 and CDR2 (germline): SEHNR, FQNEAQ (reference sequence). The CDR3 runs 12 residues. V was clipped by 4 bases and J by 5 bases, with 8 bases between them. As DNA, the CDR3 is TGTGCCAGCAGCTCGTTAGAATATGGCTACACCTTC. Translation gives CASSSLEYGYTF.

This clone has more than one count but fewer than ten. For the CDR3, the DNA is TGTGCCAGCAGTACGGGACTAGCGGGACCAGAGACCCAGTACTTC. This sequence encodes CASSTGLAGPETQYF. The V and J genes are TRBV9 and TRBJ2-5; 13 bases match TRBD2. The CDR3 is made up of 15 amino acids. Trimming at V came to 5 bases and at J to 4 bases, leaving 5 bases not matched to a gene. The V gene's germline CDR1 is SGDLS and CDR2 YYNGEE.

The chain links TRBV10-2 to TRBJ2-2; TRBD2 matches at 14 bases. The CDR3 extends over 16 amino acids. Unmatched junction bases numbered 5, after V lost 6 bases and J lost 5 bases. Germline V gives CDR1 WSHSY, CDR2 SAAADI. The CDR3 DNA reads TGCGCCAGCAGAGGACTAGCGGGAGGAGGGACCGGGGAGCTGTTTTTT. It is translated as CASRGLAGGGTGELFF.

The rearrangement links TRBV6-5 to TRBJ1-5; 7 bases map to TRBD1. CDR3 size: 13 residues. Germline-derived CDR1 and CDR2 are MNHEY and SVGAGI. V was clipped by 6 bases and J by 1 base; unmatched bases: 0. The CDR3 DNA follows: TGTGCCAGCAGACAGGGGAGCAATCAGCCCCAGCATTTT. It yields the protein CASRQGSNQPQHF.

The chain links TRBV5-1 to TRBJ2-7; 7 bases match TRBD2. V lost 2 bases and J lost 2; bases outside the gene matches: 7. This CDR3 comprises 15 residues. Germline V lookup: CDR1 SGHRS, CDR2 YFSETQ. CDR3 amino acids: CASSFSPSGPYEQYF. In nucleotides, the CDR3 is TGCGCCAGCAGCTTCAGTCCTAGCGGACCCTACGAGCAGTACTTC.

Concerning this clone: At the DNA level, this CDR3 is encoded by other sequences in the same sample as well. The chain couples TRBV19 to TRBJ2-3; tentative D call: TRBD2 (6 bases). The CDR3 runs 13 residues. V lost 3 bases and J lost 3, with 7 bases in between. Looked up from germline, CDR1 is LNHDA and CDR2 is SQIVND (reference sequence). The CDR3 protein is CASSIGGTDTQYF. As DNA, the CDR3 is TGTGCCAGTAGTATCGGGGGAACAGATACGCAGTATTTT.